This T cell receptor (beta chain) was identified during a study of blood T cells in healthy people across ages (dated by TCRdb to the mid-2010s). Context from the whole study: In model experiments, roughly one uniquely barcoded TCR beta cDNA molecule per two T cells was captured by template switching. To track age-related changes in TCR beta repertoire diversity, the study relied on deep sequencing normalized with unique cDNA molecular identifiers. The donors were split into four age groups: young (average 16 years), middle-aged (over 35), aged (more than 60) and long-lived (more than 80). For two donors (one aged 18 to 30 and one aged 80 or older), the study analyzed two additional independent replicas of 1 million unique cDNA reads from the same blood draw. The paper's findings and limits, for the study overall: Conclusive comparison of naive and antigen-experienced compartments was prevented by the profiling of bulk unsorted PBMCs. The percentage of naive T cells measured by flow cytometry correlated strongly with observed TCR beta diversity. The CMV infection status of donors was not known, potentially confounding age-related changes in expanded clonotypes. Compared with the aged group, more naive CD4+ T cells, fewer expanded clones and increased TCR diversity were shown by the long-lived group, suggesting age selection. Observed TCR beta diversity per million T cells fell roughly linearly with age, and a significant reduction was already apparent by age around 39. Total diversity estimates from one million sequenced T cells were considered lower bounds and underestimates.

The library was obtained by 5' RACE. Sequenced on an Illumina HiSeq 2500. A second PCR of 7 to 11 cycles was performed with a sample-barcoded 5' primer and a J-beta primer mix. A template-switch 5' adaptor carrying 12 random nucleotides introduced a unique molecular identifier onto each TCR beta cDNA molecule. Each sample yielded at least 3 million CDR3-containing paired-end reads. First-strand cDNA synthesis was performed from all RNA using the Mint cDNA synthesis kit, with priming by a TRBC-specific oligonucleotide. All cDNA was treated with uracil-DNA glycosylase and then went through a first 18-cycle PCR with the universal primers M1SS and BC2_uni_R. Per the authors' processing: For normalization, 1 million high-quality reads, each with a distinct molecular identifier, were randomly selected from each sample. Reads sharing molecular identifiers were discarded rather than binned into consensus sequences. MiTCR, set to a Q25 quality threshold and the strictest error-elimination algorithm, was used for CDR3 identification, clonotype clustering and error correction. Lower-bound total TCR beta diversity was estimated with a nonparametric unseen species model using Euler transformation. The raw public reads went through TCRdb reprocessing: fastp at Q25, MiXCR clone calling, in-frame beta chains kept. Records with the same CDR3 protein are collapsed into one entry carrying the most frequent genes and DNA. The V and J calls and clone size come from TCRdb's table, not from the authors' own analysis. The sample data list fewer than 650,000 distinct CDR3 sequences, and approximately 26% of these were observed just once. Approximately 3.7% of the sample lies in the top ten.

The V and J ends are trimmed by 4 bases and 2 bases, leaving 17 bases between them. Taken from the germline V gene (reference sequence), the CDR1 and CDR2 loops are GTSNPN and SVGIG. Its CDR3 holds 15 amino acids, cysteine through phenylalanine. Only the CDR3 DNA stays, 45 bases, in frame from base 1. Systemically healthy Caucasian individuals from Russia, 35 to 40 in total and aged roughly 6 to 100 years, were included as donors. Each donor gave ten milliliters of peripheral blood, drawn into EDTA-treated Vacutainer tubes. Ficoll-Paque density-gradient centrifugation was used to isolate PBMCs, with at least 7 million per sample. Total RNA, at least 6 micrograms per sample, was extracted from PBMCs with Trizol reagent. For every donor, an aliquot of PBMCs went through flow cytometry to measure the percentages of naive CD45RAhigh/CD27high T cells. This clonotype was detected many times. Its antigen is still unknown. Qualities for individual bases were not recorded, and no much larger clone is one base off.

These data also featured in a second study, about T cells of mothers and their children. The second study also describes: Donors were nine systemically healthy Caucasian individuals: three mothers and their six children. cDNA synthesis consumed the entire amount of extracted RNA, loaded at approximately 1.5 ug RNA in each 15 ul reaction. In the second PCR, the M1S primer added sample barcodes and 2-4 random nucleotides. Over 8.5 million TCR beta CDR3 reads were obtained for each mother, and about 3 million reads were obtained for each child. TCR recombination output is similarly shaped by thymic selection in related and unrelated pairs, with a minor effect exerted by inherited differences. Normalized repertoire overlap in related mother-child pairs was always slightly higher than in unrelated mother-child pairs, but the difference was never significant. With a sensitivity of approximately 92 clones per million clonotypes, no persistent microchimeric T cell clones were detected. Deep NGS was used in the study to compare the TCR beta repertoires of mothers and children and to look for features that separate related mother-child pairs from unrelated individuals. The mean age was 40 +/- 4 years for the mothers and 11 +/- 4 years for the children. After adapters were ligated using NEBNext reagents, the libraries underwent 100+100 nt paired-end sequencing on an Illumina HiSeq 2000. Mother and child libraries were prepared a month apart and sequenced in separate runs to prevent cross-contamination. For each donor, between roughly 450,000 and 2,100,000 distinct TCR beta clonotypes were identified. Naive TCR beta clonotypes were estimated from low-frequency clonotypes matched to each donor's FACS-determined naive share, without sorting.

Rearrangement joined TRBV30 to TRBJ2-5; matching of 6 bases hints at TRBD2 as the D gene. Sequencing was done on a sample of blood. The source of this sequence is a boy between 2 and 15 years old in good health. The CDR3: CAWTSGGIQQETQYF. The DNA reads as follows: TGTGCCTGGACATCTGGGGGGATACAACAAGAGACCCAGTACTTC. The CDR3 plus the reference TRBV30 and TRBJ2-5 genes for the other parts give the full variable domain: SQTIHQWPATLVQPVGSPLSLECTVEGTSNPNLYWYRQAAGRGLQLLFYSVGIGQISSEVPQNLSASRPQDRQFILSSKKLLLSDSGFYLCAWTSGGIQQETQYFGPGTRLLVL.